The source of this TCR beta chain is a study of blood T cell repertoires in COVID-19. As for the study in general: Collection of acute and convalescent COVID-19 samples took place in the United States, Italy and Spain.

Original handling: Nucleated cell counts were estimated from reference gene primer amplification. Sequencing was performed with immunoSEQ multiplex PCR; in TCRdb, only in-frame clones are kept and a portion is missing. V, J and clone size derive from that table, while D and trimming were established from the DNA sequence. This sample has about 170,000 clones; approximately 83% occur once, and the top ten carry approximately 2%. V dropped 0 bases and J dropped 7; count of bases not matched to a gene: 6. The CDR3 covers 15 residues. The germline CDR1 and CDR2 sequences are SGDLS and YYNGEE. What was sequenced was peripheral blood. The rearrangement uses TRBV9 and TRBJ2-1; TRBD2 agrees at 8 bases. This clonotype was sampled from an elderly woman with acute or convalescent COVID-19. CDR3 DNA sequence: TGTGCCAGCAGCGTAGTGACGGGAGGGCCAAATGAGCAGTTCTTC. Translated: CASSVVTGGPNEQFF.